This TCR beta chain was sequenced during a study of blood T cell repertoires in COVID-19 (dated by TCRdb to between 2020 and 2021). At the level of the whole study: Collaborator samples came from the United States, Italy and Spain and covered acute and convalescent phases of COVID-19. The repertoires were made available in a free public database intended to serve as a resource for research on the immune response to SARS-CoV-2. Deeply sampled blood TCRbeta repertoires from subjects exposed to, actively infected with, or recovered from COVID-19 were included in the dataset. Where available, HLA class I and class II types were taken from metadata supplied by the sample provider and were not determined by assay-based typing. The material from the prospective study consisted of cDNA or gDNA derived from T cells, B-cell-depleted T cells, or PBMCs. The samples were drawn from two sources: the first 160 participants of the ongoing ImmuneRACE study, and 1,000 to 1,500 subjects contributed by 6 global collaborators. A de-identified subject ID, COVID-19 status, age in years and sex were almost always included in the sample metadata.

The immunoSEQ Assay, a bias-controlled multiplex PCR, was used to amplify TCRbeta CDR3 regions from genomic DNA. Turning to the authors' computational methods: Within the assay, amplification of reference gene primers was used to estimate how many nucleated cells each sample contained. To quantify the absolute abundance of each unique TCRbeta CDR3 rearrangement, sequence reads were collapsed and filtered. For each sample, productive Simpson clonality was calculated by taking the square root of Simpson's diversity index across productive rearrangements. TCRdb mirrors the immuneACCESS table, restricted to in-frame sequences. Some clones are absent from its copies; in checked studies, under half trace to an unresolved V gene, and the reason for the others is unknown. V, J and clone size are those of that table, while D and trimming were read from the DNA. The sample profile shows about 120,000 clones; around 90% of them were found once. Of the sample, approximately 0.81% is held by the ten largest clones.

Looking up the germline V gene (reference sequence) yields CDR1 GTSNPN and CDR2 SVGIG. V and J lose 1 base and 1 base, and a span of 16 bases separates them. The CDR3 holds 16 amino acids from the cysteine to the phenylalanine. CDR3 DNA is the only sequence kept; it has 48 bases, read in frame from the first base. Here is what the overall study found, with its caveats: The quantity of clinical and demographic metadata differed by source and by participant and was supplied without curation.

Collaborating institutions collected whole blood in K2EDTA tubes following their own protocols. For TCRbeta analysis, collaborator samples were shipped as frozen whole blood, as isolated PBMCs, or as DNA extracted from either sample type. Remarks on this clone: What antigen it recognizes has not been identified. The record has no base qualities; no much larger clone is one base away.

The sequenced sample was peripheral blood. This TCR came from a woman aged 50 to 65 with active or convalescent COVID-19. The receptor chain draws on TRBV30 and TRBJ1-1; 6 matching bases give a weak D call of TRBD1. The CDR3 here reads CAWSEGPGQQNTEAFF. The DNA sequence reads TGTGCCTGGAGTGAGGGGCCGGGACAACAGAACACTGAAGCTTTCTTT.